The subject of this entry is one TCR beta chain. Its specific antigen is unknown. No much larger clone is present one base from it, and per-base qualities are unavailable. The source of the sample is a study of T cell responses to AZD1222 COVID-19 vaccine (dated by TCRdb to the early 2020s). Study-wide context: AZD1222 recipients with second doses at about 4 weeks or about 12 weeks were pooled, because spike-specific TCR depth and breadth did not differ between schedules. Trial participants were enrolled into age subgroups of 18-55, 56-69 and 70-plus years, which contained around 150, 28 and 57 TCR-sequenced participants, respectively. A total of more than 230 trial participants underwent TCR sequencing, of whom some 210 received two doses of AZD1222 and about 25 received two doses of the MenACWY control vaccine. The investigation overall reported the following: Nearly half of unique spike-specific TCRs reportedly recognized epitopes outside regions mutated in the B.1.351 and B.1.1.7 variants. No day 14 peak-response samples were available, so repertoires were characterized only after the peak T cell response. Participants were mostly white British, with more females than males. The authors suggested clonal diversity may have been underestimated. Vaccine-associated CD4 TCRs spanned the whole spike protein, with dominant responses in regions 160-218 and 743-854. The 56-69-year group was small, and its depth increase did not reach significance, likely because of low power. Conclusions about previously exposed vaccinees were limited because only six AZD1222 recipients were SARS-CoV-2 seropositive at baseline. After two AZD1222 doses, both the breadth and the depth of spike-specific TCRs were significantly higher than at day 0 and than in MenACWY recipients.

The CDR3 regions of human TCRbeta chains were analyzed by immunosequencing. The authors' analysis ran thus. Repertoire TCRs were matched against a reference library of SARS-CoV-2-specific TCRs generated with the MIRA antigen-specificity platform. Breadth meant the fraction of unique TCRs that were SARS-CoV-2-associated, whereas depth meant the fraction of total T cells that were SARS-CoV-2-associated. Using the MIRA data, each spike-specific TCR was mapped to the spike region that the TCR reacts to and placed in a CD4 or CD8 class. Log10-transformed breadth and depth values were compared by one-way ANOVA with Sidak's multiple comparisons tests. TCRdb obtained this table from immuneACCESS and retained in-frame rearrangements with V and J assigned. These tables miss some clones; where compared with another copy, unresolved V genes account for less than half of the shortfall, and the remainder is unexplained. That table is the source of V, J and clone size, and D and trimming were worked out from the DNA. In all, the sample holds approximately 82,000 clones, and 90% of those were seen once. The ten largest clones represent around 5.3% of the sample.

The time point tag for this specimen amounts to: baseline before first vaccination. Samples from vaccinated people were obtained from the UK trials COV001 and COV002, which included a single-blind randomized controlled phase 2/3 trial of AZD1222 (ChAdOx1 nCoV-19) in healthy adults. For TCRbeta chain sequencing, PBMC samples were collected from trial participants at day 0 and at day 28 after the second dose. The CDR3 starts with the cysteine, ends with the phenylalanine, and has 13 residues. Only the CDR3 region is kept as DNA, spanning 39 bases read in frame from base 1. The V and J ends are trimmed by 5 bases and 7 bases, leaving 14 bases between them. Reading the germline V gene gives CDR1 SNHLY and CDR2 FYNNEI.

This TCR came from an adult in good health. The sample here was peripheral blood, taken on day 0 of AZD1222 vaccination. The V and J segments used are TRBV2 and TRBJ1-2; 6 matching bases give a weak D call of TRBD1. The CDR3 is CASSTGTQFGYTF. In nucleotides, the sequence is TGTGCCAGCAGTACCGGGACACAGTTTGGCTACACCTTC.